This entry lists 22 T cell receptor beta chains sequenced from one sample in a study of CD8 T cells in Susac syndrome. A quantity of about 0.5 to 1 ug RNA underwent reverse transcription using random hexamers. From the immunoSEQ multiplex PCR reads, TCRdb called clonotypes with MiXCR, one entry per CDR3 protein. The table lists around 110,000 distinct CDR3 sequences, about 94% of them singletons. The sample comprised CD8+ T cells from PBMCs. Every receptor here comes from a human donor with Susac syndrome.

V usage is TRBV4-1 and J usage is TRBJ2-1; 8 nucleotides align to TRBD2. Germline V gene sequence: CDR1 MGHRA, CDR2 YSYEKL. The CDR3 covers 16 residues. V lost 4 bases, J lost 9 bases, and 14 bases stayed unmatched. The DNA of the CDR3 is TGCGCCAGCAGCCTGTCTGATTCGGGGGGGCAGCCTGAGCAGTTCTTC. This gives the protein CASSLSDSGGQPEQFF.

The V gene is TRBV10-3, the J gene TRBJ2-7; D is possibly TRBD1 (5 bases). This CDR3 has 15 residues. Trimming left V 2 bases short and J 6 bases short, with 17 bases between. Germline assignment: CDR1 ENHRY and CDR2 SYGVKD. CDR3 in DNA: TGTGCCATCAGTGAGAGGGGCGACCTCCTAGGCGAGCAGTACTTC. Translated: CAISERGDLLGEQYF.

This clonotype was seen just once. The V and J genes are TRBV20-1 and TRBJ2-5, with no clear D. Germline V gene lookup returns CDR1 DFQATT and CDR2 SNEGSKA (reference sequence). Trimming cost V 2 bases and J 4 bases, with 17 bases left between them. This CDR3 is built from 15 residues. This chain's CDR3 is CSARKGELRGETQYF. The CDR3 region has the DNA TGCAGTGCTAGAAAAGGAGAGTTACGAGGAGAGACCCAGTACTTC.

V usage is TRBV25-1 and J usage is TRBJ2-1; tentative D call: TRBD2 (6 bases). Trimming took off 2 bases at V and 2 bases at J, with 13 bases between the two ends. The CDR3 has 16 residues. Germline V gives CDR1 MGHDK, CDR2 SYGVNS. CDR3 sequence (DNA): TGTGCCAGCAGTGAACCCTCTGGCGGGGCCTACAATGAGCAGTTCTTC. Its protein is CASSEPSGGAYNEQFF. Looking up the rest from reference TRBV25-1 and TRBJ2-1 gives the full variable domain: EADIYQTPRYLVIGTGKKITLECSQTMGHDKMYWYQQDPGMELHLIHYSYGVNSTEKGDLSSESTVSRIRTEHFPLTLESARPSHTSQYLCASSEPSGGAYNEQFFGPGTRLTVL.

This clonotype was counted once. This chain joins TRBV7-9 and TRBJ1-1, with D perhaps TRBD1 (5 bases). CDR3 length: 12 residues. V was pared by 6 bases and J by 10 bases, with 15 bases between. Germline V CDR1 and CDR2: SEHNR, FQNEAQ (reference sequence). The CDR3 sequence: CASSRDPGRAFF. CDR3 DNA: TGTGCCAGCAGTCGGGACCCCGGGAGAGCTTTCTTT.

This chain links TRBV6-2 or TRBV6-3 with TRBJ2-1; 8 nucleotides match TRBD2. The germline gives CDR1 MNHEY, CDR2 SVGEGT. J lost 3 bases, V lost 0 bases, and 4 bases had no gene match. The CDR3 is 16 amino acids. CDR3 bases: TGTGCCAGCAGTTACTCAGGCGGGGGGTTCTACAATGAGCAGTTCTTC. Translation gives CASSYSGGGFYNEQFF.

This clonotype was found a few times. This chain links TRBV7-2 with TRBJ2-3; D remains unclear. The CDR3 is 13 residues long. Germline assignment: CDR1 SGHTA and CDR2 FQGNSA. Trimming shortened V by 4 bases and J by 6 bases, and 11 bases separated the two germline ends. The CDR3 loop is CASSSRPLDTQYF. The DNA for the CDR3 is TGTGCCAGCAGCTCCAGACCGCTGGATACGCAGTATTTT.

The chain links TRBV20-1 to TRBJ2-2; TRBD1 might be the D (5 bases). V shed 4 bases and J shed 3 bases, with 9 bases lying between them. CDR1 is DFQATT, CDR2 SNEGSKA, per germline (reference sequence). This CDR3 comprises 13 residues. The CDR3 is CSAKGVDTGELFF. In DNA form, the CDR3 reads TGCAGTGCTAAAGGGGTCGACACCGGGGAGCTGTTTTTT.

This chain links TRBV20-1 with TRBJ2-7; 9 bases match TRBD1. This CDR3 region has 13 residues. Per germline, CDR1 DFQATT and CDR2 SNEGSKA (reference sequence). Germline trimming cut 7 bases from V and 6 bases from J; bases unmatched to any gene: 10. The CDR3 here is CSVRDRALREQYF. The CDR3 DNA follows: TGCAGTGTCAGGGACAGGGCCCTTCGCGAGCAGTACTTC.

V gene TRBV5-4 combines with J gene TRBJ1-6; D gene uncertain. The CDR3 extends over 12 amino acids. The V gene's germline CDR1 is SGHNT and CDR2 YYREEE (reference sequence). Trimming took 3 bases from V and 13 from J, leaving 11 bases between them. As DNA, the CDR3 is TGTGCCAGCAGCTCCCCGACATTTCCCCTCCACTTT. Protein: CASSSPTFPLHF.

This clonotype was picked up one time. This chain connects TRBV9 to TRBJ2-1, with 7 bases aligning to TRBD2. Germline-derived CDR1 and CDR2 are SGDLS and YYNGEE. Germline trimming cut 3 bases from V and 3 bases from J; bases unmatched to any gene: 9. The CDR3 sequence is 16 residues long. The CDR3 region is CASSGSGTNLYNEQFF. The CDR3 DNA sequence: TGTGCCAGCAGCGGATCCGGGACTAACCTCTACAATGAGCAGTTCTTC.

The chain joins TRBV12-3 or TRBV12-4 to TRBJ2-5; D may be TRBD1 or TRBD2 (6 bases each). The length of the CDR3 is 15 residues. Trimming removed 7 bases at V and 2 bases at J, with 17 bases between. The CDR3 here is CASTLGGWDQETQYF. The CDR3 nucleotides read TGTGCCAGCACCTTAGGGGGGTGGGATCAAGAGACCCAGTACTTC.

The CDR3 nucleotides are TGCAGTGCTAGGGCCGAGCACCCACGGGAGACCCAGTACTTC. The encoded protein is CSARAEHPRETQYF. The rearrangement links TRBV20-1 to TRBJ2-5; D call uncertain. With 3 bases removed from V and 5 bases from J, the gap between germline ends came to 16 bases. The length of the CDR3 is 14 residues. Germline V CDR1 and CDR2: DFQATT, SNEGSKA (reference sequence).

The CDR3 sequence is CASSVEGADTQYF. The CDR3 region has the DNA TGTGCCAGCAGCGTAGAGGGGGCCGATACGCAGTATTTT. V usage is TRBV9 and J usage is TRBJ2-3, with 7 bases identical to TRBD1. This CDR3 contains 13 residues. The V gene end was trimmed by 0 bases and the J gene end by 6 bases; junction bases not matched to a gene: 1. Germline CDR1 and CDR2: SGDLS and YYNGEE. The whole variable domain, filled in from reference TRBV9 and TRBJ2-3, reads DSGVTQTPKHLITATGQRVTLRCSPRSGDLSVYWYQQSLDQGLQFLIQYYNGEERAKGNILERFSAQQFPDLHSELNLSSLELGDSALYFCASSVEGADTQYFGPGTRLTVL.

The chain is built from TRBV4-3 and TRBJ2-3, with D perhaps matching TRBD1 or TRBD2 (5 bases each). The V end was cut by 4 bases, the J end by 3 bases, with 14 bases between. There are 15 residues in the CDR3. In germline, CDR1 is LGHNA, CDR2 YSLEER. The CDR3 coding sequence is TGCGCCAGCAGCCCCGTTGAGGGGATAACAGATACGCAGTATTTT. This codes for CASSPVEGITDTQYF.

The rearrangement uses TRBV29-1 and TRBJ1-4; D uncertain. Trimming stripped 4 bases from V and 0 bases from J, with 9 bases between. CDR3 size: 14 residues. CDR1 and CDR2 (germline): SQVTM, ANQGSEA. CDR3 sequence (DNA): TGCAGCGTTGGGGCCGATGCAACTAATGAAAAACTGTTTTTT. It specifies CSVGADATNEKLFF.

The chain recombines TRBV30 with TRBJ1-1; a weak D match, TRBD1 (6 bases). The germline V and J ends were trimmed by 0 bases and 2 bases, with 13 bases remaining between them. The CDR3 contains 15 residues. The germline gives CDR1 GTSNPN, CDR2 SVGIG (reference sequence). The CDR3 DNA sequence: TGTGCCTGGAGTGTATGGGGGCAGCGAAACACTGAAGCTTTCTTT. Amino acid sequence: CAWSVWGQRNTEAFF.

The rearrangement joins TRBV29-1 to TRBJ2-7; 10 bases align to TRBD1. This CDR3 has 14 amino acids. V dropped 7 bases and J dropped 5; count of bases not matched to a gene: 11. Germline assignment: CDR1 SQVTM and CDR2 ANQGSEA. As DNA, the CDR3 is TGCAGCGCCCTTTCCGGGACAGGGGCTGACGAGCAGTACTTC. Translating gives CSALSGTGADEQYF.

This chain uses TRBV10-3 with TRBJ2-2; D is uncertain. The CDR3 runs to 15 residues. V was shortened by 2 bases and J by 3 bases, with 10 bases between the two germline ends. CDR1 is ENHRY, CDR2 SYGVKD, per germline. Written as DNA, the CDR3 is TGTGCCATCAGTGAGCGGTTAACGGACACCGGGGAGCTGTTTTTT. Its protein product is CAISERLTDTGELFF.

V and J are TRBV3-1 and TRBJ2-7; D remains ambiguous. The germline V gene encodes CDR1 LGHDT and CDR2 YNNKEL (reference sequence). The CDR3 extends over 14 amino acids. Trimming took 2 bases from V and 2 from J, leaving 10 bases between them. The DNA of the CDR3 is TGTGCCAGCAGCCAATCAACAGCGACCTACGAGCAGTACTTC. It encodes CASSQSTATYEQYF.

This clonotype was observed once. V usage is TRBV7-6 and J usage is TRBJ2-5; weak D call: TRBD1 (6 bases). CDR1 is SGHVS, CDR2 FNYEAQ, per germline. CDR3 length: 16 residues. The V end lost 0 bases, the J end lost 5 bases, and 16 bases lay between the germline ends. The CDR3 here is CASSLAPSGDLETQYF. The CDR3 nucleotides read TGTGCCAGCAGCTTAGCGCCGTCAGGGGATTTGGAGACCCAGTACTTC.

The CDR3 protein is CASSLSSGEHQETQYF. The CDR3 region has the DNA TGTGCCAGCAGCTTAAGTAGCGGGGAGCACCAAGAGACCCAGTACTTC. This sequence joins TRBV13 and TRBJ2-5; TRBD2 aligns across 8 bases. In germline, CDR1 is PRHDT, CDR2 FYEKMQ (reference sequence). The CDR3 covers 16 residues. The V gene end was trimmed by 2 bases and the J gene end by 0 bases; junction bases not matched to a gene: 5.